These T cell receptor beta chains were read from a single sample in a study of T cells in Graves' hyperthyroidism and ophthalmopathy. Using its own MiXCR run on the multiplex PCR reads, TCRdb lists one record per CDR3 protein. Seen here are hundreds of thousands of distinct CDR3 sequences, roughly 15% observed once, and the top ten hold roughly a tenth. Sequencing was done on a sample of blood. The receptors were sampled from a woman aged 18-30 years with Graves' hyperthyroidism. The CDR3 runs from the conserved cysteine through the conserved F or W. Each record gives: J gene, clone size, V gene, D gene, CDR3 protein, CDR3 DNA. A D gene is named only where the DNA matches it firmly. A clone size is listed for some rows: how often the clone was seen (once, few, many), or a class if it is expanded.

>TRBJ2-5|many|TRBV3-1|-
CASSPWTDQETQYF
TGTGCCAGCAGCCCTTGGACAGACCAAGAGACCCAGTACTTC
>TRBJ2-7|many|TRBV5-1|-
CASSLRTESSYEQYF
TGCGCCAGCAGCTTGCGGACAGAGAGCTCCTACGAGCAGTACTTC
>TRBJ2-2|-|TRBV27|TRBD1
CAVQGWSGELFF
TGTGCCGTACAGGGGTGGAGCGGGGAGCTGTTTTTT
>TRBJ1-4|few|TRBV29-1|TRBD1
CSAQGALNEKLFF
TGCAGCGCACAGGGGGCGCTTAATGAAAAACTGTTTTTT
>TRBJ2-5|-|TRBV25-1|TRBD1
CASSEQEQGPETQYF
TGTGCCAGCAGTGAGCAGGAACAGGGGCCAGAGACCCAGTACTTC
>TRBJ2-3|many|TRBV29-1|-
CSVALVRENPDTQYF
TGCAGCGTCGCCCTCGTACGGGAGAACCCAGATACGCAGTATTTT
>TRBJ2-1|few|TRBV6-1|TRBD2
CASNNGGTLNEQFF
TGTGCCAGCAATAACGGGGGGACCCTCAATGAGCAGTTCTTC
>TRBJ2-7|few|TRBV6-1|-
CATRFPGTNEQYF
TGTGCCACCCGATTCCCCGGGACAAACGAGCAGTACTTC
>TRBJ2-5|many|TRBV28|TRBD2
CASSFVRGGQTQYF
TGTGCCAGCAGTTTCGTCCGGGGGGGGCAGACCCAGTACTTC
>TRBJ2-1|few|TRBV4-2|-
CASSQGRGPYNEQFF
TGTGCCAGCAGCCAAGGGAGGGGACCGTACAATGAGCAGTTCTTC
>TRBJ2-3|-|TRBV29-1|TRBD1
CSVLGQGVDTQYF
TGCAGCGTTCTCGGGCAGGGGGTAGATACGCAGTATTTT
>TRBJ2-3|few|TRBV5-1|-
CASSLAYRADTQYF
TGCGCCAGCAGCTTGGCTTACAGGGCAGATACGCAGTATTTT
>TRBJ1-2|many|TRBV3-1|-
CASSQDQGRYTF
TGTGCCAGCAGCCAAGATCAGGGTCGCTACACCTTC
>TRBJ2-5|-|TRBV30|TRBD1
CAWSVGGKETQYF
TGTGCCTGGAGTGTAGGGGGCAAGGAGACCCAGTACTTC
>TRBJ2-1|many|TRBV13|TRBD2
CASSVLLAGVNNEQFF
TGTGCCAGCAGCGTTCTACTAGCGGGAGTGAACAATGAGCAGTTCTTC
>TRBJ2-3|few|TRBV9|-
CASSVVALTDTQYF
TGTGCCAGCAGCGTAGTCGCCCTTACAGATACGCAGTATTTT
>TRBJ2-7|few|TRBV9|TRBD1
CASSVLDRAYEQYF
TGTGCCAGCAGCGTCTTGGACAGGGCCTACGAGCAGTACTTC
>TRBJ1-2|many|TRBV6-5|-
CASSYGRFLYGYTF
TGTGCCAGCAGTTATGGGAGGTTCCTCTATGGCTACACCTTC
>TRBJ2-5|many|TRBV5-8|-
CASSLAPGDQETQYF
TGTGCCAGCAGCTTGGCCCCAGGGGACCAAGAGACCCAGTACTTC
>TRBJ2-2|few|TRBV29-1|-
CSVASGTGAGELFF
TGCAGCGTCGCTAGCGGGACAGGTGCCGGGGAGCTGTTTTTT
>TRBJ2-7|many|TRBV30|-
CAWSVGYYEQYF
TGTGCCTGGAGTGTAGGATACTACGAGCAGTACTTC
>TRBJ1-5|few|TRBV6-1|-
CASSVMVGGYSNQPQHF
TGTGCCAGCAGTGTCATGGTTGGAGGGTATAGCAATCAGCCCCAGCATTTT
>TRBJ1-6|-|TRBV28|TRBD1
CASTIDRGGIQINSPLHF
TGTGCCAGCACGATTGACAGGGGGGGAATTCAGATTAATTCACCCCTCCACTTT
>TRBJ1-2|many|TRBV2|TRBD1
CASSGTGEAYGYTF
TGTGCCAGCAGTGGGACAGGGGAGGCCTATGGCTACACCTTC
>TRBJ2-2|-|TRBV25-1|-
CASSGAPGTGAPGELFF
TGTGCCAGCAGTGGGGCCCCCGGAACGGGCGCGCCCGGGGAGCTGTTTTTT
>TRBJ2-1|many|TRBV7-3|-
CASSSGPTVDEQFF
TGTGCCAGCAGCTCGGGACCGACAGTCGATGAGCAGTTCTTC
>TRBJ2-3|many|TRBV7-8|TRBD1
CASSSGTGPTDTQYF
TGTGCCAGCAGCTCCGGGACAGGCCCCACAGATACGCAGTATTTT
>TRBJ2-3|many|TRBV5-1|TRBD2
CASSLARLAGTSTDTQYF
TGCGCCAGCAGCTTGGCGCGACTAGCGGGAACTAGCACAGATACGCAGTATTTT
>TRBJ2-3|once|TRBV20-1|TRBD1
CSAYTGTGAAGDTQYF
TGCAGTGCTTATACCGGGACAGGGGCGGCCGGGGATACGCAGTATTTT
>TRBJ2-7|once|TRBV20-1|-
CSLRLSFYNEQYF
TGCAGTCTCCGACTCTCGTTTTACAATGAGCAGTACTTC
>TRBJ2-1|many|TRBV12-3/TRBV12-4|TRBD2
CASSLAGSEQFF
TGTGCCAGCAGCTTAGCGGGGAGTGAGCAGTTCTTC
>TRBJ1-1|many|TRBV6-1|-
CASVLVRSEAFF
TGTGCCAGCGTTTTGGTTCGGTCTGAAGCTTTCTTT
>TRBJ1-4|-|TRBV6-1|TRBD1
CASNQGAGEKLFF
TGTGCCAGCAACCAGGGGGCTGGTGAAAAACTGTTTTTT
>TRBJ2-1|-|TRBV7-2|-
CASSARTVTDLFF
TGTGCCAGCAGCGCCAGGACTGTTACCGACCTGTTCTTC
>TRBJ2-7|-|TRBV5-6|TRBD2
CASSLDGLASTYEQYF
TGTGCCAGCAGCTTGGACGGACTAGCGTCGACCTACGAGCAGTACTTC
>TRBJ1-5|many|TRBV28|-
CASSLLRDNQDQPQHF
TGTGCCAGCAGCCTCCTCCGGGACAATCAGGATCAGCCCCAGCATTTT
>TRBJ2-1|many|TRBV28|TRBD2
CASREIAGNNEQFF
TGTGCCAGCAGGGAGATAGCGGGGAACAATGAGCAGTTCTTC
>TRBJ2-7|-|TRBV27|TRBD2
CVSSSPRLAAYEQYF
TGTGTCAGCAGTTCTCCGAGACTAGCGGCCTACGAGCAGTACTTC
>TRBJ1-1|many|TRBV7-8|-
CASSLGSFFEAFF
TGTGCCAGCAGCTTAGGATCGTTTTTTGAAGCTTTCTTT
>TRBJ2-7|many|TRBV27|TRBD1
CASRGTGVYEQYF
TGTGCCAGCAGGGGGACAGGGGTCTACGAGCAGTACTTC
>TRBJ2-7|many|TRBV11-3|-
CASSFDPRYEQYF
TGTGCCAGCAGCTTTGACCCCCGCTACGAGCAGTACTTC
>TRBJ2-7|many|TRBV27|TRBD2
CASSFLTSGRAYEQYF
TGTGCCAGCAGTTTCTTGACTAGCGGGAGGGCCTACGAGCAGTACTTC
>TRBJ1-6|few|TRBV19|-
CASSTQAWGQIYNSPLHF
TGTGCCAGTAGTACTCAAGCCTGGGGGCAAATTTATAATTCACCCCTCCACTTT
>TRBJ2-7|many|TRBV6-1|-
CASSRGLQSQQYF
TGTGCCAGCAGTCGCGGACTCCAAAGTCAGCAGTACTTC
>TRBJ1-1|many|TRBV20-1|-
CSARAAGTEAFF
TGCAGTGCTAGAGCGGCAGGGACTGAAGCTTTCTTT
>TRBJ1-1|few|TRBV30|-
CAWGSVNTEAFF
TGTGCCTGGGGTTCGGTAAACACTGAAGCTTTCTTT
>TRBJ1-1|many|TRBV27|-
CASSTGTRSAEAFF
TGTGCCAGCAGCACAGGGACCCGTAGCGCTGAAGCTTTCTTT
>TRBJ2-2|many|TRBV18|TRBD2
CASSPAGTTYTGELFF
TGTGCCAGCTCACCAGCCGGGACTACCTACACCGGGGAGCTGTTTTTT